This T cell receptor beta chain emerged from a study of immune evolution from preneoplasia to lung adenocarcinoma (dated by TCRdb to about 2021). Looking at the study overall: The study used immune gene expression, TCR sequencing and multiplex immunofluorescence to profile the immune contexture of lung adenocarcinoma precursors and invasive adenocarcinoma. Sample size was based on specimen availability rather than a prior power calculation. Resected precursor lesions (AAH, AIS, MIA) and invasive adenocarcinomas were compared with paired morphologically normal lung tissue. The immune data were combined with whole exome sequencing and methylation data from the same cohort of nodules. Class I HLA alleles were inferred from exome data with POLYSOLVER, and allele-specific HLA loss was detected with LOHHLA. According to the study, roughly 110 samples were used for TCR sequencing. The overall cohort was made up of around 50 patients with pulmonary nodules who had surgical resection. The TCR sequencing data were obtained from a few dozen patients. General study outcomes and caveats: Top T cell clone frequencies were highest in normal lung and appeared to decrease progressively from AAH through AIS, MIA and invasive adenocarcinoma. Because every patient came from Japan and China, how well the results apply to Western populations was uncertain. The highest clonality was observed in normal lung, whereas higher T cell density and diversity but lower clonality appeared to be present in later-stage lesions. The findings rested on association rather than direct causation, and larger cohorts with long-term follow-up and longitudinal biopsies were considered necessary.

With respect to this clone: No antigen is known for it. Base quality data are lacking; no much larger clone is found one base away. The sample holds other DNA sequences that translate to the same CDR3.

Patients underwent resection in Japan or China between the mid-2010s and the late 2010s. The histologic diagnosis of each case was independently confirmed on H&E slides by two lung cancer pathologists. FFPE tissue was used for DNA isolation with the AllPrep DNA/RNA FFPE Kit. The cysteine opens and the phenylalanine closes a CDR3 of 11 amino acids. The retained sequence is limited to the CDR3, 33 bases, with the frame set at the first base. For this chain, trimming is 6 bases at the V end and 6 bases at the J end, and the number of junction bases without a gene match is 2. From a lookup of the germline V gene, CDR1 and CDR2 are SNHLY and FYNNEI. The immunoSEQ hsTCRbeta Kit was used to sequence TCR beta CDR3 regions from DNA. Regarding the original processing steps: TCR sequencing data were analysed with the ImmunoSEQ Analyzer. T cell clonality was defined as 1 minus Pielou's evenness, calculated on productive rearrangements. To measure T cell diversity, the inverse Simpson index was applied to productive templates. T cell density was defined as TCR beta template counts normalized to usable DNA, with usable DNA estimated by amplifying and sequencing housekeeping genes. Two-sided Kruskal-Wallis tests were used to compare TCR metrics between histologic stages. Drawn from immuneACCESS, this table holds only the in-frame rearrangements with V and J called that TCRdb kept. Clones are partly lost; checked studies trace under half to an unresolved V gene and leave the rest unexplained. The D gene and trimming were derived from the DNA, and the V and J assignments and clone size from that table. The sample includes 5,000 to 6,500 clones, with 75% to 90% observed a single time. 4% of the sample is held by the ten biggest clonotypes.

The specimen sequenced was FFPE adjacent normal lung tissue. The sequence joins TRBV2 to TRBJ2-7; 7 central nucleotides agree with TRBD2. The source of this sequence is a person between 70 and 80 years old with lung adenocarcinoma. The bases are TGTGCCAGCAGGGGAGGGACCGAGCAGTACTTC. Its protein product is CASRGGTEQYF.